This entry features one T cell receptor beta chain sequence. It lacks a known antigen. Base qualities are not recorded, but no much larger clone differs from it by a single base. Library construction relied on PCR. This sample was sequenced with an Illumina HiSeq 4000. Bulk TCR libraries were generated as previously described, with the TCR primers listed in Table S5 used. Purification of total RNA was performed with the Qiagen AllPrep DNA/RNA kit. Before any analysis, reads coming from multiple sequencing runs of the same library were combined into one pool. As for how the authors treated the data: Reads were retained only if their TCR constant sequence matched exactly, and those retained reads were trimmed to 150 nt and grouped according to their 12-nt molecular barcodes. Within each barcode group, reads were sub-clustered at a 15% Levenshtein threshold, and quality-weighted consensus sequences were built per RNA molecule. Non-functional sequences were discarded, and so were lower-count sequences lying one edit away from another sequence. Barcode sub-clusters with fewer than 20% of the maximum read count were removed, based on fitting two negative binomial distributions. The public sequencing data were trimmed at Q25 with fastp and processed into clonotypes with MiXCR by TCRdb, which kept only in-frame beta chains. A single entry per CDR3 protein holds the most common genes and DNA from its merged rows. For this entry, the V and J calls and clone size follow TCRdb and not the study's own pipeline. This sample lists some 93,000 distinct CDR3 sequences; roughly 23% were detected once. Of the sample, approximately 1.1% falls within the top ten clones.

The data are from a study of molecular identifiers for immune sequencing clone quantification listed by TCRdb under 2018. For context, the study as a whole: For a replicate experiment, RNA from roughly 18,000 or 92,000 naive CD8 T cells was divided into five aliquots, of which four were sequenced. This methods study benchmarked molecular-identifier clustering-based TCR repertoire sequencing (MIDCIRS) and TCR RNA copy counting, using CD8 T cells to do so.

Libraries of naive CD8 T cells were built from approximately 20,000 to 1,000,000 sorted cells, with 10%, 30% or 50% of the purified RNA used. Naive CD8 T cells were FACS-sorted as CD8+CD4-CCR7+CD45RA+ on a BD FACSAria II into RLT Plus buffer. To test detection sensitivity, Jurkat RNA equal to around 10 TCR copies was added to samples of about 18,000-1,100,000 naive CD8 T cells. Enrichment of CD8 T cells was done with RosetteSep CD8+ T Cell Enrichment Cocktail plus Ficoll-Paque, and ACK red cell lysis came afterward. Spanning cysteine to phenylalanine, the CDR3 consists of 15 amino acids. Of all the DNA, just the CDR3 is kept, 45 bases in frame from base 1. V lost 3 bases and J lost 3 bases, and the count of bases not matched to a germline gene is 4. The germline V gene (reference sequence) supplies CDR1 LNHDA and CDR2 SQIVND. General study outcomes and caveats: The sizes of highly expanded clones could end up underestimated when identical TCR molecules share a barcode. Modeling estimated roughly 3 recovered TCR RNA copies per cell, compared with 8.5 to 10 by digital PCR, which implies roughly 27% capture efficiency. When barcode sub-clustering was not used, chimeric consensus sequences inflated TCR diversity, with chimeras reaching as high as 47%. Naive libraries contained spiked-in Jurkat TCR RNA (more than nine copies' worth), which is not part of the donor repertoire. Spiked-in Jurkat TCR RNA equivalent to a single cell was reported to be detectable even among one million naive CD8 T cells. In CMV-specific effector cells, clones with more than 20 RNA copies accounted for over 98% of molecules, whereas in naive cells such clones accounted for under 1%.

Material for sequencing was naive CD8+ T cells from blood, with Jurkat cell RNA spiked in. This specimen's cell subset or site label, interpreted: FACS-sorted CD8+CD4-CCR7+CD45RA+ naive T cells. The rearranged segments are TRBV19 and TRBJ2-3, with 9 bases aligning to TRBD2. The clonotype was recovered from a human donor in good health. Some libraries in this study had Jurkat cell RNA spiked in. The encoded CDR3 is CASSMLAGRTDTQYF. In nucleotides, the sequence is TGTGCCAGTAGTATGCTAGCGGGAAGGACAGATACGCAGTATTTT.